These 29 T cell receptor beta chains were sequenced from one sample in a study of shared clonotypes between healthy human individuals. Positive CCR7 selection of CD45RO-negative cells yielded the naive CD8 cells, and terminally differentiated effector memory CD45RA+ cells were excluded. TCRdb's copy holds only in-frame clones and misses some; the assay was immunoSEQ multiplex PCR. The sample gives 2 million or so clones, over 85% of which show up once; 0.9% to 1.4% is in the top ten. The source material was naive CD8+ T cells sorted from blood. The receptors originated from a man aged 18 to 29 in good health.

This chain uses TRBV4-1 with TRBJ1-2; D is unclear. The CDR3 extends over 15 amino acids. Germline-derived CDR1 and CDR2 are MGHRA and YSYEKL. Trimming shortened V by 1 base and J by 8 bases, and 17 bases separated the two germline ends. The CDR3 region has the DNA TGCGCCAGCAGCCAAGCGGGAAACGGCGCCGGAGGCTACACCTTC. It is translated as CASSQAGNGAGGYTF.

About this clone: This same CDR3 is encoded by further DNA sequences in the sample. The chain employs TRBV5-1 and TRBJ1-1; the D gene is possibly TRBD1 (6 bases). Between the trimmed V and J ends, which lost 1 base and 3 bases, there was a span of 7 bases. Germline CDR1 SGHRS, CDR2 YFSETQ. The CDR3 length is 13 residues. CDR3 sequence: CASSLTGYTEAFF. The CDR3 DNA reads as TGCGCCAGCAGCTTGACAGGGTACACTGAAGCTTTCTTT.

The chain recombines TRBV5-1 with TRBJ2-7; TRBD2 aligns across 7 bases. This CDR3 has 15 amino acids. CDR1 and CDR2 from the germline V gene are SGHRS and YFSETQ. After removal of 4 bases from V and 2 bases from J, the junction contained 9 bases not matched to a gene. CDR3 nucleotides: TGCGCCAGCAGCGAAAGCGGGGACTCGACCTACGAGCAGTACTTC. This encodes CASSESGDSTYEQYF.

CDR3 nucleotides: TGTGCCAGCAGCTTGGAGGTGGCAGGGCCCCCCGGGGAGCTGTTTTTT. The encoded protein is CASSLEVAGPPGELFF. The J gene is TRBJ2-2, the V gene TRBV5-6; perhaps TRBD1 as D (5 bases). Germline values: CDR1 SGHDT, CDR2 YYEEEE. The V end lost 0 bases, the J end lost 6 bases, and 15 bases lay between the germline ends. This CDR3 comprises 16 residues.

In nucleotides, the CDR3 is TGCGCCAGCAGCCAAAGTCAGGGAACTGGAAACACCATATATTTT. It codes for CASSQSQGTGNTIYF. The chain links TRBV4-1 to TRBJ1-3, with D possibly TRBD1 on 5 matching bases. Germline-derived CDR1 and CDR2 are MGHRA and YSYEKL. The CDR3 has 15 residues. Trimming took off 2 bases at V and 2 bases at J, with 10 bases between the two ends.

On this clone itself: Other DNA sequences in this specimen translate into the identical CDR3. The rearrangement uses TRBV27 and TRBJ2-1; D possibly corresponds to TRBD2 (6 bases). The ends were cut back, 3 bases at V and 4 bases at J, with 10 bases in the middle. The CDR3 length is 14 residues. Germline V lookup: CDR1 MNHEY, CDR2 SMNVEV (reference sequence). The CDR3: CASSLGGVYNEQFF. In DNA, the CDR3 is TGTGCCAGCAGTTTGGGCGGGGTATACAATGAGCAGTTCTTC.

V gene TRBV25-1 combines with J gene TRBJ2-2, with 7 bases that match TRBD2. Germline-derived CDR1 and CDR2 are MGHDK and SYGVNS. V shed 6 bases, J shed 7 bases, and the junction held 8 bases outside the gene matches. The length of the CDR3 is 14 residues. CDR3 amino acids: CASRISGAHGELFF. The CDR3 DNA reads TGTGCCAGCAGGATAAGCGGGGCGCACGGGGAGCTGTTTTTT.

The chain links TRBV5-1 to TRBJ2-2; the D gene is possibly TRBD1 (5 bases). The CDR3 length is 16 residues. The germline V gene has CDR1 SGHRS and CDR2 YFSETQ. Trimming took 0 bases from V and 4 from J, leaving 13 bases between them. As DNA, the CDR3 is TGCGCCAGCAGCTTGGCGTGGGGCGCTACCACCGGGGAGCTGTTTTTT. It is translated as CASSLAWGATTGELFF.

Comments on this clone: The same CDR3 also results from other DNA sequences found in this sample. The chain couples TRBV6-6 to TRBJ2-7, with D uncertain. Germline-derived CDR1 and CDR2 are MNHNY and SVGAGI (reference sequence). V lost 2 bases to trimming and J lost 2 bases, with 7 bases between them. The CDR3 runs 13 residues. CDR3 sequence reads: CASSYGGTYEQYF. CDR3 DNA sequence: TGTGCCAGCAGTTACGGCGGTACCTACGAGCAGTACTTC.

This clone was seen a single time. The genes are TRBV4-2 and TRBJ2-7; 7 bases are shared with TRBD1. The CDR3 consists of 15 residues. With 4 bases clipped from V and 5 bases from J, the junction kept 11 bases outside the gene matches. Per the germline V gene, CDR1 is LGHNA and CDR2 is YNFKEQ. CDR3 in amino acids: CASSPRTGLRDEQYF. The CDR3 DNA reads TGTGCCAGCAGCCCCCGGACAGGTCTGCGGGACGAGCAGTACTTC.

J is TRBJ2-1 and V is TRBV5-8; D unclear. The CDR3 has 12 amino acids. Germline lookup yields CDR1 SGHTS and CDR2 YDEGEE. Trimming left V 5 bases short and J 8 bases short, with 11 bases between. CDR3: CASSLIVYEQFF. Written as DNA, the CDR3 is TGTGCCAGCAGTCTGATCGTGTATGAGCAGTTCTTC.

Note on this clone: This sample includes further DNA sequences coding for the same CDR3. The chain uses TRBV27 and TRBJ2-3, with D hard to call. This CDR3 region has 13 residues. Germline lookup yields CDR1 MNHEY and CDR2 SMNVEV (reference sequence). The V gene lost 0 bases and the J gene lost 1 base, with 2 bases spanning the gap. CDR3 protein: CASSLSGTDTQYF. In nucleotides, the CDR3 is TGTGCCAGCAGTTTATCCGGCACAGATACGCAGTATTTT.

The chain joins TRBV29-1 to TRBJ2-7; 9 bases are shared with TRBD1. This CDR3 region has 13 residues. CDR1 and CDR2 (germline): SQVTM, ANQGSEA. J was trimmed by 4 bases and V by 6 bases; bases with no gene match: 7. CDR3 protein: CSVLTGGRYEQYF. CDR3 DNA sequence: TGCAGCGTCCTGACAGGGGGAAGGTACGAGCAGTACTTC.

This chain joins TRBV28 and TRBJ2-7; TRBD2 agrees at 9 bases. The germline CDR1 and CDR2 sequences are MDHEN and SYDVKM. V lost 4 bases, J lost 3 bases, and 4 bases stayed unmatched. The length of the CDR3 is 14 residues. The CDR3 DNA sequence: TGTGCCAGCAGTTCCCTAGCGGGGTACTACGAGCAGTACTTC. Amino acids: CASSSLAGYYEQYF.

In this sample, this clone turned up once. The rearrangement joins TRBV4-1 to TRBJ1-2; D remains unclear. Per germline, CDR1 MGHRA and CDR2 YSYEKL. V shed 1 base and J shed 3 bases, with 15 bases lying between them. The CDR3 sequence is 16 residues long. For the CDR3, the DNA is TGCGCCAGCAGCCAAGGAGAAGGAGATCAATACTATGGCTACACCTTC. It yields the protein CASSQGEGDQYYGYTF.

V and J are TRBV6-5 and TRBJ1-1; D may be TRBD1 (6 bases). The CDR3 totals 13 residues. CDR1 is MNHEY, CDR2 SVGAGI, per germline. V was pared by 5 bases and J by 6 bases, with 13 bases between. The CDR3: CASSASTGPEAFF. The DNA of the CDR3 is TGTGCCAGCAGTGCATCGACAGGCCCTGAAGCTTTCTTT.

Turning to this clone: The sample has other DNA sequences that encode this CDR3 too. The J gene is TRBJ2-3, the V gene TRBV2, with D possibly being TRBD1 or TRBD2 (7 bases each). The V end lost 7 bases, the J end lost 2 bases, and 10 bases lay between the germline ends. Germline assignment: CDR1 SNHLY and CDR2 FYNNEI. The CDR3 is 13 residues long. CDR3 sequence: CASTGGDTDTQYF. The CDR3 nucleotides read TGTGCCAGCACAGGGGGGGACACAGATACGCAGTATTTT.

This chain connects TRBV10-3 to TRBJ1-5, with D perhaps matching TRBD1 (5 bases). Trimming left V 5 bases short and J 4 bases short, with 15 bases between. CDR3 length: 15 residues. Germline CDR1 is ENHRY and CDR2 is SYGVKD. The CDR3 is CAISQTVGGNQPQHF. The CDR3 nucleotides are TGTGCCATCAGTCAGACAGTTGGTGGGAATCAGCCCCAGCATTTT.

J is TRBJ2-2 and V is TRBV11-3, with 12 bases identical to TRBD2. The CDR3 has 17 amino acids. CDR1 SGHNT and CDR2 YENEEA come from the germline V gene. V dropped 5 bases and J dropped 3; count of bases not matched to a gene: 7. The CDR3 DNA reads TGTGCCAGCAGCCCTGGACTAGCGGGACCCGACACCGGGGAGCTGTTTTTT. Translating it yields CASSPGLAGPDTGELFF.

The CDR3 DNA sequence: TGTGCCAGCAGCTTAGAAGGAGCGGTGGATCTACAAGAGACCCAGTACTTC. It is translated as CASSLEGAVDLQETQYF. The gene calls are TRBV7-2 and TRBJ2-5; TRBD2 is a possible D gene (5 bases). With 1 base removed from V and 2 bases from J, the gap between germline ends came to 17 bases. There are 17 residues in the CDR3. Germline V gene data show CDR1 as SGHTA and CDR2 as FQGNSA.

V gene TRBV28 combines with J gene TRBJ1-5; possible D gene TRBD1, 5 bases. In germline, CDR1 is MDHEN, CDR2 SYDVKM. This CDR3 has 15 residues. The V and J ends lost 8 bases and 2 bases respectively, with 16 bases between them. CDR3 bases: TGTGCCAGCGGTCCCCTTCCGACAGGCAATCAGCCCCAGCATTTT. Amino acid sequence: CASGPLPTGNQPQHF.

This rearrangement joins TRBV4-1 to TRBJ1-5, with 8 bases lining up with TRBD1. J was trimmed by 2 bases and V by 3 bases; bases with no gene match: 6. The CDR3 consists of 16 residues. Looked up from germline, CDR1 is MGHRA and CDR2 is YSYEKL. The CDR3 loop is CASSQLTGDGNQPQHF. DNA of the CDR3: TGCGCCAGCAGCCAGTTGACAGGGGATGGCAATCAGCCCCAGCATTTT.

The chain is built from TRBV15 and TRBJ1-2; no firm D call. The CDR3 totals 15 residues. Germline V gives CDR1 LNHNV, CDR2 YYDKDF (reference sequence). The V end was cut by 0 bases, the J end by 3 bases, with 11 bases between. The chain's CDR3 is CATSRDLADYYGYTF. The CDR3 DNA sequence: TGTGCCACCAGCAGAGATCTGGCGGATTACTATGGCTACACCTTC. Together with reference TRBV15 and TRBJ1-2, the CDR3 gives the full variable domain: DAMVIQNPRYQVTQFGKPVTLSCSQTLNHNVMYWYQQKSSQAPKLLFHYYDKDFNNEADTPDNFQSRRPNTSFCFLDIRSPGLGDTAMYLCATSRDLADYYGYTFGSGTRLTVV.

This clone was detected once. The J gene is TRBJ1-5, the V gene TRBV1; no check of the table's D call, TRBD1, against the DNA was made. TRBV1 is a pseudogene segment. This CDR3 comprises 22 residues. The CDR3 spells CTSIKRQGAGPPDPNSNQPQHF. The CDR3 DNA reads TGCACCAGCATAAAGAGACAGGGCGCCGGCCCACCGGATCCGAATAGCAATCAGCCCCAGCATTTT.

The genes are TRBV4-1 and TRBJ2-2; 7 bases are shared with TRBD2. V dropped 4 bases and J dropped 7; count of bases not matched to a gene: 9. Germline values: CDR1 MGHRA, CDR2 YSYEKL. The CDR3 has 15 amino acids. CDR3 loop: CASSPPGGGVGELFF. The CDR3 coding sequence is TGCGCCAGCAGCCCCCCGGGGGGAGGGGTCGGGGAGCTGTTTTTT.

The chain links TRBV9 to TRBJ2-7, with 15 bases that match TRBD2. The CDR3 totals 18 residues. The V gene's germline CDR1 is SGDLS and CDR2 YYNGEE. Trimming at V came to 4 bases and at J to 6 bases, leaving 14 bases not matched to a gene. CDR3 residues: CASSPPAWTSGGGREQYF. DNA of the CDR3: TGTGCCAGCAGCCCCCCGGCTTGGACTAGCGGGGGGGGCCGCGAGCAGTACTTC. The full variable domain, completed using reference TRBV9 and TRBJ2-7, is DSGVTQTPKHLITATGQRVTLRCSPRSGDLSVYWYQQSLDQGLQFLIQYYNGEERAKGNILERFSAQQFPDLHSELNLSSLELGDSALYFCASSPPAWTSGGGREQYFGPGTRLTVT.

The rearrangement joins TRBV5-1 to TRBJ2-5, with TRBD1 matching 10 bases. Germline V gives CDR1 SGHRS, CDR2 YFSETQ. The CDR3 contains 17 residues. The junction had 9 bases not matched to a gene; V was cut back by 0 bases and J by 4 bases. In DNA, the CDR3 is TGCGCCAGCAGCTTGGCTGTTTGGACAGGGGGGATAGAGACCCAGTACTTC. As protein: CASSLAVWTGGIETQYF.

Comment on this clone: The germline gene is not matched at one end of the junction; a read error may be the cause. The chain is built from TRBV27 and TRBJ2-7; D is unclear. Germline CDR1 reads MNHEY; CDR2 reads SMNVEV (reference sequence). The CDR3 is 13 amino acids. The CDR3 coding sequence is TGTGCCGGCAGTTTAAAGTTATCCTACGAGCAGTACTTC. Translated: CAGSLKLSYEQYF.

The J gene is TRBJ2-7, the V gene TRBV7-6, with TRBD1 identical over 7 bases. This CDR3 is built from 14 residues. Germline loops: CDR1 SGHVS, CDR2 FNYEAQ. Trimming cost V 4 bases and J 3 bases; bases outside gene matches: 6. CDR3 nucleotides: TGTGCCAGCAGCTCCACGACAGGGAACTACGAGCAGTACTTC. This sequence encodes CASSSTTGNYEQYF.